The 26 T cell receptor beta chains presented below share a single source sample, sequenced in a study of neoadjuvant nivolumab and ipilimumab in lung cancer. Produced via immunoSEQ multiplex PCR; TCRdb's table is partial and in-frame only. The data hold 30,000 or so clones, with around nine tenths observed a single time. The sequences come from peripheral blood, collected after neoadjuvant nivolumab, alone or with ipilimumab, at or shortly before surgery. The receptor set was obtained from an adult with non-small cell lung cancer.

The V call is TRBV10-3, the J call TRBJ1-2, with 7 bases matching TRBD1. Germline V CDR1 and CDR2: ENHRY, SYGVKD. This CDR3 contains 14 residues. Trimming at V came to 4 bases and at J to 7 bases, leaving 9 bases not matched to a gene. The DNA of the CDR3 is TGTGCCATCAGTGTTGACAGGGAGTCCCGTGGCTACACCTTC. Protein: CAISVDRESRGYTF.

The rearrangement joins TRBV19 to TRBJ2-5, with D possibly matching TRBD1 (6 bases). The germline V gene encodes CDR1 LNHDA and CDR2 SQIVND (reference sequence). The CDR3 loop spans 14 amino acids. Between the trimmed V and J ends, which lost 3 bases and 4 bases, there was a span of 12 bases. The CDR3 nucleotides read TGTGCCAGTAGTATCACAGGGTTCGGAGAGACCCAGTACTTC. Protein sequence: CASSITGFGETQYF.

In nucleotides, the CDR3 is TGCGCCAGCAGCCGCACCACTAGCGGGTTCGACGAGCAGTACTTC. Translation gives CASSRTTSGFDEQYF. The rearrangement links TRBV10-1 to TRBJ2-7, with 9 bases aligning to TRBD2. The CDR3 totals 15 residues. CDR1 and CDR2 from the germline V gene are WNHNN and SYGVQD (reference sequence). Trimming took 6 bases from V and 5 from J; bases not matched to a gene: 11.

CDR3 nucleotides: TGTGCCAGCTCACGGGACAGACAAGAGACCCAGTACTTC. Protein product: CASSRDRQETQYF. The gene calls are TRBV18 and TRBJ2-5; the match to TRBD1 covers 7 bases. Germline V CDR1 and CDR2: KGHSH, LQKENI. The ends lost 4 bases at V and 2 bases at J; junction bases unmatched: 1. The CDR3 runs to 13 residues.

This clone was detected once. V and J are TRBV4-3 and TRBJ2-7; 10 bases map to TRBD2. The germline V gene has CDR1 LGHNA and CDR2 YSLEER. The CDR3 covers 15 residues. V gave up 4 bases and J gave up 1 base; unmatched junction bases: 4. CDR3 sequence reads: CASSPGLAASYEQYF. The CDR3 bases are TGCGCCAGCAGCCCCGGACTAGCGGCTTCCTACGAGCAGTACTTC.

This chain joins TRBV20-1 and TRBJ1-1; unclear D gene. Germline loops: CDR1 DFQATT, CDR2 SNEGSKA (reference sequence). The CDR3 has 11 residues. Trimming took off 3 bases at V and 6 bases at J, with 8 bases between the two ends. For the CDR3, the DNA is TGCAGTGCTAGTCGTGGGGCTGAAGCTTTCTTT. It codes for CSASRGAEAFF.

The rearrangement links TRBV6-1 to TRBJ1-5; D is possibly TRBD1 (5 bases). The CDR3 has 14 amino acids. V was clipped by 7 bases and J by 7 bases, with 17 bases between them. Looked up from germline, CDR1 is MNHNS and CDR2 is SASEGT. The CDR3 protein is CASTHRGLGQPQHF. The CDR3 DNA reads TGTGCCAGCACCCATCGGGGGTTGGGGCAGCCCCAGCATTTT.

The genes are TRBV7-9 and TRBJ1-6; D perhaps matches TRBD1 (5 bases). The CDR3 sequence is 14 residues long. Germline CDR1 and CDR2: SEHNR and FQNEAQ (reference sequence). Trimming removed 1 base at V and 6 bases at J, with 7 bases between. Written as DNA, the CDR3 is TGTGCCAGCAGCTTAGGGACACTTAATTCACCCCTCCACTTT. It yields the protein CASSLGTLNSPLHF.

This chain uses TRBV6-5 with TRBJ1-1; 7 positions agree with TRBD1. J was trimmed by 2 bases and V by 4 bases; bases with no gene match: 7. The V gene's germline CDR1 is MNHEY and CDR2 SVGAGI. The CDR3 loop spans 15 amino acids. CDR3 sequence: CASSSLNRGNTEAFF. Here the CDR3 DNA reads TGTGCCAGCAGTTCCCTCAACAGGGGAAACACTGAAGCTTTCTTT.

DNA of the CDR3: TGTGCCAGCAGCTCGGGACGGCTGAACACTGAAGCTTTCTTT. It yields the protein CASSSGRLNTEAFF. This chain uses TRBV5-4 with TRBJ1-1; tentative D call: TRBD1 (5 bases). The CDR3 has 14 amino acids. The V gene lost 3 bases and the J gene lost 0 bases, with 9 bases spanning the gap. CDR1 is SGHNT and CDR2 is YYREEE in the germline V gene (reference sequence).

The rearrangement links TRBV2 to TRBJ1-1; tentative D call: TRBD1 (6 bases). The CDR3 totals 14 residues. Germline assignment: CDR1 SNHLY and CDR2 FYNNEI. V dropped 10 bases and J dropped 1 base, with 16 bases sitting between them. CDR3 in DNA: TGTGCCACCAGACGAGGGGGACAGAACACTGAAGCTTTCTTT. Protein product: CATRRGGQNTEAFF.

The CDR3 loop is CASSLGSGGETQYF. The CDR3, as DNA: TGTGCCAGCAGCTTAGGCTCCGGGGGGGAGACCCAGTACTTC. The chain has TRBV7-9 and TRBJ2-5, with 7 bases fitting TRBD2. CDR3 size: 14 residues. Germline trimming cut 1 base from V and 5 bases from J; bases unmatched to any gene: 4. CDR1 and CDR2 from the germline V gene are SEHNR and FQNEAQ (reference sequence).

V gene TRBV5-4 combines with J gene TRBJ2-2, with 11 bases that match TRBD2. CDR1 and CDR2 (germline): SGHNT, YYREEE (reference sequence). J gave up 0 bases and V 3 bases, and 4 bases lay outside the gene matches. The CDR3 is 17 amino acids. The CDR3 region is CASSSLAGGTNTGELFF. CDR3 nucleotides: TGTGCCAGCAGCTCCCTAGCGGGGGGCACGAACACCGGGGAGCTGTTTTTT.

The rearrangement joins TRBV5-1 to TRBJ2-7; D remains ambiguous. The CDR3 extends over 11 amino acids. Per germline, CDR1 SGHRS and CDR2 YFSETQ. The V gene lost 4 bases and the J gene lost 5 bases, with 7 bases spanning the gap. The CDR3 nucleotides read TGCGCCAGCAGCATACGGGACGAGCAGTACTTC. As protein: CASSIRDEQYF.

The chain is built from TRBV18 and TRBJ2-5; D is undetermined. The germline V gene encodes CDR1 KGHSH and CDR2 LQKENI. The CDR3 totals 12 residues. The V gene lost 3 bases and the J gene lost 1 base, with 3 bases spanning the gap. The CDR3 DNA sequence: TGTGCCAGCTCACCTTCCCAAGAGACCCAGTACTTC. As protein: CASSPSQETQYF.

This CDR3 is CASSWDGGGGETQYF. The CDR3 DNA follows: TGCGCCAGCAGCTGGGATGGTGGGGGTGGAGAGACCCAGTACTTC. The chain combines TRBV5-1 with TRBJ2-5, with D possibly being TRBD1 or TRBD2 (5 bases each). The CDR3 has 15 residues. Germline lookup yields CDR1 SGHRS and CDR2 YFSETQ. The V gene lost 3 bases and the J gene lost 4 bases, with 16 bases spanning the gap.

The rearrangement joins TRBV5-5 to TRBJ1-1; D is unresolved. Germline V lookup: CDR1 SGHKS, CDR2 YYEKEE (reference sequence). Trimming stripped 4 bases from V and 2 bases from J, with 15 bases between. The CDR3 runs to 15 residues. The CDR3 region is CASSPTQEFNTEAFF. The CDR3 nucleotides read TGTGCCAGCAGCCCTACCCAGGAGTTCAACACTGAAGCTTTCTTT.

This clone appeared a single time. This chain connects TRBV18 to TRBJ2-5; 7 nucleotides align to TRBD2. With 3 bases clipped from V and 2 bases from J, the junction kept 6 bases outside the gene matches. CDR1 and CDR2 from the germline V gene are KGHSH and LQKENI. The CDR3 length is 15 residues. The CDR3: CASSPRGLGQETQYF. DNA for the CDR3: TGTGCCAGCTCACCCCGCGGACTAGGGCAAGAGACCCAGTACTTC.

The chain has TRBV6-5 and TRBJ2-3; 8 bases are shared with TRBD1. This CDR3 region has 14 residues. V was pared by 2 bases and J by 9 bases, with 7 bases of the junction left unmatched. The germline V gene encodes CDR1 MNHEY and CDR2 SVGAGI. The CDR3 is CASSYPDRAGTQYF. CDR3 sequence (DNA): TGTGCCAGCAGTTACCCGGACAGGGCGGGGACGCAGTATTTT.

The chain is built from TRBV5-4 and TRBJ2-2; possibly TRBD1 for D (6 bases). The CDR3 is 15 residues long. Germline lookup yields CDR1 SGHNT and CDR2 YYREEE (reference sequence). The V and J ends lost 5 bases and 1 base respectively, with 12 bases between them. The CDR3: CASSPSQGNTGELFF. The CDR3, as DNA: TGTGCCAGCAGTCCGTCACAGGGGAACACCGGGGAGCTGTTTTTT.

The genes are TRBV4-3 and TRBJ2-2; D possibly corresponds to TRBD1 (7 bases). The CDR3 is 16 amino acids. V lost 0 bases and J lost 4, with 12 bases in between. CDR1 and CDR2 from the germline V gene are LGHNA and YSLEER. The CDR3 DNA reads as TGCGCCAGCAGCCAAGAGTACAGGGGAGGCACCGGGGAGCTGTTTTTT. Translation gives CASSQEYRGGTGELFF.

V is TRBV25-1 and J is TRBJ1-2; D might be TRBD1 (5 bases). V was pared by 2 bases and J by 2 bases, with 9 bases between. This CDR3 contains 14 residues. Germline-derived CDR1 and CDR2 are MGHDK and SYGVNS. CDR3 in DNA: TGTGCCAGCAGTGAAAGAGAGGGGAACTATGGCTACACCTTC. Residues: CASSEREGNYGYTF.

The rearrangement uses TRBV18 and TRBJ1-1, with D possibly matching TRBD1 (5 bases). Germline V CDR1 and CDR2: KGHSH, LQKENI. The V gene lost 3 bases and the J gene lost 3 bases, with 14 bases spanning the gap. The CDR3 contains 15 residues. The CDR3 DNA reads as TGTGCCAGCTCACCCGCAATGGGCAGGGACACTGAAGCTTTCTTT. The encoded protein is CASSPAMGRDTEAFF.

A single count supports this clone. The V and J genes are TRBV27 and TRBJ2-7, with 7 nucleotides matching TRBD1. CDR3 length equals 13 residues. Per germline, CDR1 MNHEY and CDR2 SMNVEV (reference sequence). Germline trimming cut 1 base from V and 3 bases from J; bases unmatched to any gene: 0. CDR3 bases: TGTGCCAGCAGTTTATACAGGGGCTACGAGCAGTACTTC. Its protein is CASSLYRGYEQYF.

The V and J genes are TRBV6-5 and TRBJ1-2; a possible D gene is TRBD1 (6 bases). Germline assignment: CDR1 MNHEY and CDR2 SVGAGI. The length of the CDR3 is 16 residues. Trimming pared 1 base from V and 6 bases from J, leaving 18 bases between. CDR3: CASSYWGAENENGYTF. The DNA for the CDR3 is TGTGCCAGCAGTTACTGGGGGGCGGAGAACGAGAATGGCTACACCTTC.

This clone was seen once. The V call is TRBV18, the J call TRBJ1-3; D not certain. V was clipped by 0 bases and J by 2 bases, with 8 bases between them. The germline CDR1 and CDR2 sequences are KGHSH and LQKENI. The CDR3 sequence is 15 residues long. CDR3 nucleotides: TGTGCCAGCTCACCACCAAACAAAGCTGGAAACACCATATATTTT. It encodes CASSPPNKAGNTIYF.